Presented here are 5 T cell receptor beta chains from one specimen sequenced in a study of cytomegalovirus exposure and HLA in healthy donors. 13 Jbeta primers and 60 Vbeta primers were used for the PCR. Assay: immunoSEQ multiplex PCR; the TCRdb copy retains only in-frame clones and omits some. Its listing shows some 60,000 clones. Input material: PBMCs. These receptors originate from a male donor in good health and CMV-seronegative.

Written as DNA, the CDR3 is TGCGCCAGCACCCCGAGCTCTGGAAACACCATATATTTT. Encoded protein: CASTPSSGNTIYF. The chain uses TRBV5-1 and TRBJ1-3; D not certain. Germline V gives CDR1 SGHRS, CDR2 YFSETQ. Trimming took off 6 bases at V and 0 bases at J, with 7 bases between the two ends. This CDR3 is 13 amino acids long.

This chain joins TRBV28 and TRBJ2-3, with 7 nucleotides matching TRBD1. Germline V gives CDR1 MDHEN, CDR2 SYDVKM. V was clipped by 2 bases and J by 1 base; unmatched bases: 18. This CDR3 is 20 amino acids long. The CDR3 nucleotides read TGTGCCAGCAGTTTACCACCGGACCCGAGACAGGGACGGGGCACAGATACGCAGTATTTT. It specifies CASSLPPDPRQGRGTDTQYF.

The chain uses TRBV5-1 and TRBJ1-2; the D gene is possibly TRBD1 (6 bases). In germline, CDR1 is SGHRS, CDR2 YFSETQ. This CDR3 has 12 residues. V lost 3 bases and J lost 5, with 8 bases in between. The CDR3 bases are TGCGCCAGCAGCTCGGACAGATATGGCTACACCTTC. Translating gives CASSSDRYGYTF.

Points on this clone: Its ends do not fully match the called genes, so a read error is possible. V usage is TRBV5-1 and J usage is TRBJ2-1; the D gene is possibly TRBD1 (6 bases). CDR3 length: 14 residues. Germline V gene lookup returns CDR1 SGHRS and CDR2 YFSETQ. CDR3 nucleotide sequence: TGCGCCAGTACCACAGGGAACTCCGACAATGAGCAGTTCTTC. Protein product: CASTTGNSDNEQFF. Drawing the rest from reference TRBV5-1 and TRBJ2-1, the complete variable domain is KAGVTQTPRYLIKTRGQQVTLSCSPISGHRSVSWYQQTPGQGLQFLFEYFSETQRNKGNFPGRFSGRQFSNSRSEMNVSTLELGDSALYLCASTTGNSDNEQFFGPGTRLTVL.

V is TRBV7-9 and J is TRBJ2-3; D not certain. Per the germline V gene, CDR1 is SEHNR and CDR2 is FQNEAQ (reference sequence). This CDR3 is built from 15 residues. V was shortened by 1 base and J by 1 base, with 9 bases between the two germline ends. The CDR3 is CASSLGGWGTDTQYF. CDR3 DNA: TGTGCCAGCAGCTTAGGAGGATGGGGCACAGATACGCAGTATTTT.